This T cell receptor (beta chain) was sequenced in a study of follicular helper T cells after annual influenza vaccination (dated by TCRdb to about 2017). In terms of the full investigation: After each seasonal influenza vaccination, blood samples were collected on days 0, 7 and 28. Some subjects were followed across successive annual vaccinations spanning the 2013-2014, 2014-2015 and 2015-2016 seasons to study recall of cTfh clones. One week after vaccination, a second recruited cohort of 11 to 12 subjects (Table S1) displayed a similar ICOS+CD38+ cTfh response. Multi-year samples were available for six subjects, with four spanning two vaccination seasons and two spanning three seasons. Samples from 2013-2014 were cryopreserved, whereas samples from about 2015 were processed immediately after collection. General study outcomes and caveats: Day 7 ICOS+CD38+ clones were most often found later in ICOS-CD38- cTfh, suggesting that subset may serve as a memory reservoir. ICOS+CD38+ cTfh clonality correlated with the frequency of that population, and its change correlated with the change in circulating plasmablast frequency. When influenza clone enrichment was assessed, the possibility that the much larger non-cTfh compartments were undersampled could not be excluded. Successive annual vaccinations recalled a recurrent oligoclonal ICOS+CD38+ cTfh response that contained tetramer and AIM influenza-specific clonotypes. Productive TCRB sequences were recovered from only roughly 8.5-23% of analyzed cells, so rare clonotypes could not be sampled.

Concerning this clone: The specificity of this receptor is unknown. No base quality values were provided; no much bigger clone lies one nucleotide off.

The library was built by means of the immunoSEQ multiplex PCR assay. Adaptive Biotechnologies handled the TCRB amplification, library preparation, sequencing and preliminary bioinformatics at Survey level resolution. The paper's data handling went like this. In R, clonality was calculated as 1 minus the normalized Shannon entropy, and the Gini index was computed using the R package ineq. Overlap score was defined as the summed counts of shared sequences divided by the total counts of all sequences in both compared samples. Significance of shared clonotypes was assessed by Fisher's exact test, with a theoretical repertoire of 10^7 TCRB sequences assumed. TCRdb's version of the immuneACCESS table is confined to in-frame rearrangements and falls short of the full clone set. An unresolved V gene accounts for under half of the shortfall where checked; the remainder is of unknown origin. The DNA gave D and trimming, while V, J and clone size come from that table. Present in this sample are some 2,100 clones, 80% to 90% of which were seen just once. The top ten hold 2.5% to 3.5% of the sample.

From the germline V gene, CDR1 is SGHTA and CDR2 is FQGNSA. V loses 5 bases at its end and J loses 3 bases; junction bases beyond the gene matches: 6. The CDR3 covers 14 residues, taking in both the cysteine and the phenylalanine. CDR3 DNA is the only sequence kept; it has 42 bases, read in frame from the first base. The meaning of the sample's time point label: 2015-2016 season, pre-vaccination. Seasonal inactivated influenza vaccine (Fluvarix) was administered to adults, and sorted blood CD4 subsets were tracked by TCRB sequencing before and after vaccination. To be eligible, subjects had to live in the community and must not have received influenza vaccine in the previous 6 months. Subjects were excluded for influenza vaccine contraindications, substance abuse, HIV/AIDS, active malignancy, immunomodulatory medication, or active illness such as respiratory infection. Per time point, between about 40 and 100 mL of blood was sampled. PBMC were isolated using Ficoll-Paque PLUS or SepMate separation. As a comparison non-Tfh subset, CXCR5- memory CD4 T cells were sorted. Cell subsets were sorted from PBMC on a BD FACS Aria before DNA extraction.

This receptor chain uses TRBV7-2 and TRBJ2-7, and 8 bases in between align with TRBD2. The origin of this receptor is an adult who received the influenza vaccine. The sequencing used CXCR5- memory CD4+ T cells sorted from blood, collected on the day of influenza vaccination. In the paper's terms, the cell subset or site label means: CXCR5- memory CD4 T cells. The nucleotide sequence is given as TGTGCCAGCAGCCCGGGGGGGGAGAACTACGAGCAGTACTTC. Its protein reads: CASSPGGENYEQYF.